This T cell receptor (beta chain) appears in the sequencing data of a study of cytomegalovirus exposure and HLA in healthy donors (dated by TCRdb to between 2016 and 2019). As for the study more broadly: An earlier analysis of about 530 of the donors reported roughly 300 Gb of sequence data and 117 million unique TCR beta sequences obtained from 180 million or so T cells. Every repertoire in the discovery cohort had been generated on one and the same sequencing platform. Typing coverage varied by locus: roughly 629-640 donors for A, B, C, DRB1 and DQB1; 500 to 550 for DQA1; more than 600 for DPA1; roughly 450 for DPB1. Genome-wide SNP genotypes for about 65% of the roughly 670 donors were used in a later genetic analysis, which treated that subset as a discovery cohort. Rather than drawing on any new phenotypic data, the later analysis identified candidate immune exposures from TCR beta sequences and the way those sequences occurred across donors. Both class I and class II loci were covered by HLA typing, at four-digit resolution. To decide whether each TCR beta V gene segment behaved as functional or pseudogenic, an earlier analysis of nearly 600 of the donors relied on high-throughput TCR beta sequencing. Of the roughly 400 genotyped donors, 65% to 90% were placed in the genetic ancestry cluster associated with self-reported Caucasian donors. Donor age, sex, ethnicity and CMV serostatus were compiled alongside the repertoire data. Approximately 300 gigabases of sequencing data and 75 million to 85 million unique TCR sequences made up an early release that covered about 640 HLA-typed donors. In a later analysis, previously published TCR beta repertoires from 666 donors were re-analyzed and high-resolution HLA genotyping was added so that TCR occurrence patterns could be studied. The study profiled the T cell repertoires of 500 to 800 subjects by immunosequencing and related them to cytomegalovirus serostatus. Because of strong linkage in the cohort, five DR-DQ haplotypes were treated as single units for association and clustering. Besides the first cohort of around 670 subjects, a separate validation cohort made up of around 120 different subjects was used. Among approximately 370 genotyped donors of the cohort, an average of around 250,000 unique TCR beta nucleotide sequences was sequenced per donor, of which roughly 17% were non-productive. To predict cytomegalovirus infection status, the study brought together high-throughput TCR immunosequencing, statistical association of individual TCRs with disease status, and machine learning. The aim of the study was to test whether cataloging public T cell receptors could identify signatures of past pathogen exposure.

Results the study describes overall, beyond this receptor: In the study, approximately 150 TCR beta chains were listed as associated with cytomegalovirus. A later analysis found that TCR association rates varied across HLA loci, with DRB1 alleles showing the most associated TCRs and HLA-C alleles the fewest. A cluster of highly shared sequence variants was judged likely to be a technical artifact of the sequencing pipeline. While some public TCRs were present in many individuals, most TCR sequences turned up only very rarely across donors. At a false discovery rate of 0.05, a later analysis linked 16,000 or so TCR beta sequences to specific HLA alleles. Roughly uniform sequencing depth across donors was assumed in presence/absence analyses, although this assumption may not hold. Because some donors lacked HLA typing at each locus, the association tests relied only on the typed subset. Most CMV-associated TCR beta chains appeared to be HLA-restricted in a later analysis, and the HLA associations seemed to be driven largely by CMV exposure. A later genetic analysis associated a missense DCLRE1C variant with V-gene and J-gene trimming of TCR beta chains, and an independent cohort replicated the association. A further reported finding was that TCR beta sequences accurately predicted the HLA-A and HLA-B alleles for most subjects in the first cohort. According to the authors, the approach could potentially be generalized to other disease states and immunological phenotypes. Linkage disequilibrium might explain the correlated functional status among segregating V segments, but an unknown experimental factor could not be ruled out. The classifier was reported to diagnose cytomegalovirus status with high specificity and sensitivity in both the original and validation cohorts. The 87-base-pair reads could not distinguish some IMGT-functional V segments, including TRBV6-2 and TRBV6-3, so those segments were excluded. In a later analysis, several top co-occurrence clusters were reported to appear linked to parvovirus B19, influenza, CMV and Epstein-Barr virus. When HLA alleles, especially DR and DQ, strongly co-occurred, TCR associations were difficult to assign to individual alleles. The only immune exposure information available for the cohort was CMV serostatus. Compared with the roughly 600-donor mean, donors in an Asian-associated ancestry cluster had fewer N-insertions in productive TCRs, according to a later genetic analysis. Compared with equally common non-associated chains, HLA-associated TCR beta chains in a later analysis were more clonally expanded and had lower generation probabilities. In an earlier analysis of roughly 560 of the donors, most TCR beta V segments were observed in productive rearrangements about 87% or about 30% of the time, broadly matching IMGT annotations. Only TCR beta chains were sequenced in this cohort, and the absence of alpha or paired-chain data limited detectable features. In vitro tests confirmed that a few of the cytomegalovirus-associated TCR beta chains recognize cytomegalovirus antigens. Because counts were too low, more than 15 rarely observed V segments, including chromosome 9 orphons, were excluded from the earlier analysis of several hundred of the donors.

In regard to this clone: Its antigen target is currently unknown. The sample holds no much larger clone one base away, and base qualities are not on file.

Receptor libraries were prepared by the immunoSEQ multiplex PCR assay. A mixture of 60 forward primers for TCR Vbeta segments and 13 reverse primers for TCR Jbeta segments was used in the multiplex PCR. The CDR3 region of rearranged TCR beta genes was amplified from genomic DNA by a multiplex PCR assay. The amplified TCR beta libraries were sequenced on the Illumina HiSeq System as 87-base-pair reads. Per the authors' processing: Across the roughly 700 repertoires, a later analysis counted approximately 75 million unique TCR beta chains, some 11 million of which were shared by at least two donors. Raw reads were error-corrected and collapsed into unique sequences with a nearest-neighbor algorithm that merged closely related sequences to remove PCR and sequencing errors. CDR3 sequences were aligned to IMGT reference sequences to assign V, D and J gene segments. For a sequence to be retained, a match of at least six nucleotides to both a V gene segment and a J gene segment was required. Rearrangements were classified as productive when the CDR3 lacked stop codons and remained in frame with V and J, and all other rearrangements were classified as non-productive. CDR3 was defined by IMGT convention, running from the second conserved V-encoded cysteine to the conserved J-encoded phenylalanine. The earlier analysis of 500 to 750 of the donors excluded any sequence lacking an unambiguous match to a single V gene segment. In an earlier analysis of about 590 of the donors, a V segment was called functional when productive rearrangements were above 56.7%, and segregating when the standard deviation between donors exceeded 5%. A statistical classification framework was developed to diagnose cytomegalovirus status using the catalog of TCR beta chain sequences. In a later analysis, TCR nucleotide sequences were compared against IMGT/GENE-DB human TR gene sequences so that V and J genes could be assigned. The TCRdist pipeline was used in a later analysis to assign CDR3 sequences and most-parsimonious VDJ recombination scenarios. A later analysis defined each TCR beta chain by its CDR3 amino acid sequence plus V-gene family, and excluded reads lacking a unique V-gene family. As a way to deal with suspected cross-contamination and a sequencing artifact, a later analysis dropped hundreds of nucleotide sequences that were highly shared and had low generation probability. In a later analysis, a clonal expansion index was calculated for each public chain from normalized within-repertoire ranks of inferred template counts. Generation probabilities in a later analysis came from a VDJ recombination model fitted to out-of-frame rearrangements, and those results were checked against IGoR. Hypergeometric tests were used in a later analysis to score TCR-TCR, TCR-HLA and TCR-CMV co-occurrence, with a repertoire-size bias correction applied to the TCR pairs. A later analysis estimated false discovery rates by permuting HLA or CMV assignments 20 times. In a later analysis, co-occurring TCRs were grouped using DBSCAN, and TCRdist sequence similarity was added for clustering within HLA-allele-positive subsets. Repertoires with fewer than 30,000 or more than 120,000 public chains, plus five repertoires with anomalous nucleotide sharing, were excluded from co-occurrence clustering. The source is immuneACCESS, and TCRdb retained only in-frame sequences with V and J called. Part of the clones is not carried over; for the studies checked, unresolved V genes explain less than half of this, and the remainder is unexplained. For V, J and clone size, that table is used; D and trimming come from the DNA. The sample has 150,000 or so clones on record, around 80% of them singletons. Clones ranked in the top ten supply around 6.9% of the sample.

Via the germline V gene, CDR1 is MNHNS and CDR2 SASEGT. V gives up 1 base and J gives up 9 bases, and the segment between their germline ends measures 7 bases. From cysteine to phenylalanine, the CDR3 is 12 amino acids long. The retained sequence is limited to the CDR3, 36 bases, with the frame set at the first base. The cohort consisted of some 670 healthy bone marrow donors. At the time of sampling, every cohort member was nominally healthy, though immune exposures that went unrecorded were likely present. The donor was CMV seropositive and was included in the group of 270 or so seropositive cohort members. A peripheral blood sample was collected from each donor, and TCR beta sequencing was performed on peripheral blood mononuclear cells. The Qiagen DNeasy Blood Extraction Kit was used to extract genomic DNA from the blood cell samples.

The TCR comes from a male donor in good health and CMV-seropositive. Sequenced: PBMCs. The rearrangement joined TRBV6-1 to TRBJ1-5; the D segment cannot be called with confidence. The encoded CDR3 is CASSEELRPQHF. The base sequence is TGTGCCAGCAGTGAAGAACTCCGGCCCCAGCATTTT.